The 22 T cell receptor beta chains below were found in one sample sequenced in a study of shared clonotypes between healthy human individuals. Here immunoSEQ multiplex PCR was the method, and the copy in TCRdb shows in-frame clones only, minus some. The table lists over 2 million clones, around 95% of them singletons. The sample consisted of naive CD4+ T cells sorted from blood. Subset here: CD45RA+ positively selected. The source is a man younger than 35 in good health.

The V call is TRBV9, the J call TRBJ2-1, with 11 bases lining up with TRBD2. The CDR3 has 15 residues. Trimming removed 4 bases from V and 2 bases from J; junction bases left unmatched: 2. Germline V gene data show CDR1 as SGDLS and CDR2 as YYNGEE. The CDR3 coding sequence is TGTGCCAGCAGCTTGACTAGCGGGACCTACAATGAGCAGTTCTTC. It is translated as CASSLTSGTYNEQFF.

This clone was seen more than once but under ten times. The V call is TRBV4-1, the J call TRBJ2-1; 14 bases match TRBD2. The ends lost 3 bases at V and 0 bases at J; junction bases unmatched: 1. The CDR3 runs to 17 residues. Germline assignment: CDR1 MGHRA and CDR2 YSYEKL. The CDR3 loop reads CASSQGLAGASYNEQFF. The CDR3, as DNA: TGCGCCAGCAGCCAGGGACTAGCGGGAGCCTCCTACAATGAGCAGTTCTTC.

The chain links TRBV7-2 to TRBJ1-4, with D perhaps matching TRBD1 (6 bases). V was clipped by 3 bases and J by 6 bases, with 14 bases between them. From germline, CDR1 is SGHTA and CDR2 FQGNSA. The CDR3 is 15 residues long. CDR3 in DNA: TGTGCCAGCAGCTTCGGGGGGCGCGGGGATGAAAAACTGTTTTTT. It translates to CASSFGGRGDEKLFF.

The chain couples TRBV29-1 to TRBJ2-5, with TRBD1 matching over 9 bases. Germline CDR1 and CDR2: SQVTM and ANQGSEA. The CDR3 is 14 residues long. Trimming took 1 base from V and 3 from J; bases not matched to a gene: 3. CDR3 residues: CSVEGGQGKETQYF. The CDR3 region has the DNA TGCAGCGTTGAAGGAGGACAGGGGAAAGAGACCCAGTACTTC.

J is TRBJ2-3 and V is TRBV6-5; maybe TRBD2 (7 bases). CDR3 length equals 15 residues. Trimming stripped 5 bases from V and 5 bases from J, with 17 bases between. The germline CDR1 and CDR2 sequences are MNHEY and SVGAGI. The CDR3 region is CASSPRAGEGDTQYF. The CDR3 DNA follows: TGTGCCAGCAGTCCCCGGGCAGGGGAGGGAGATACGCAGTATTTT.

The genes are TRBV10-3 and TRBJ2-3, with D maybe TRBD2 (5 bases). Germline V gene data show CDR1 as ENHRY and CDR2 as SYGVKD. This CDR3 comprises 17 residues. Trimming took 2 bases from V and 2 from J, leaving 17 bases between them. The CDR3 region has the DNA TGTGCCATCAGTGAGGTTGGCTGGCTAGCCCTCACAGATACGCAGTATTTT. Translation: CAISEVGWLALTDTQYF.

Notes on this clone: In the same sample, other DNA sequences code for this CDR3. The chain employs TRBV4-3 and TRBJ1-3, with unresolved D. Germline CDR1 is LGHNA and CDR2 is YSLEER. This CDR3 contains 13 residues. Trimming pared 4 bases from V and 1 base from J, leaving 5 bases between. The CDR3 DNA sequence: TGCGCCAGCAGCCTTCAATCTGGAAACACCATATATTTT. Translating it yields CASSLQSGNTIYF.

V gene TRBV7-9 combines with J gene TRBJ2-3, with D possibly TRBD2 on 6 matching bases. Germline V gene sequence: CDR1 SEHNR, CDR2 FQNEAQ (reference sequence). V was clipped by 1 base and J by 0 bases, with 17 bases between them. The CDR3 totals 18 residues. CDR3 DNA: TGTGCCAGCAGCTTAGGGGCGGCGCGGGGAACTAGCACAGATACGCAGTATTTT. This gives the protein CASSLGAARGTSTDTQYF.

The rearrangement joins TRBV6-5 to TRBJ1-1, with D possibly being TRBD1 (6 bases). The CDR3 spans 13 residues. Germline V gene lookup returns CDR1 MNHEY and CDR2 SVGAGI. V was clipped by 6 bases and J by 3 bases, with 11 bases between them. The CDR3 loop is CASSRTVDTEAFF. CDR3 nucleotides: TGTGCCAGCAGCCGGACAGTGGACACTGAAGCTTTCTTT.

CDR3 amino acids: CASSYSGLDDYEQYF. Written as DNA, the CDR3 is TGTGCCAGCAGTTACTCGGGACTGGATGACTACGAGCAGTACTTC. The chain links TRBV6-5 to TRBJ2-7; TRBD2 is a possible D gene (6 bases). Germline CDR1 reads MNHEY; CDR2 reads SVGAGI. CDR3 length: 15 amino acids. V shed 0 bases and J shed 3 bases, with 12 bases lying between them.

Concerning this clone: Other DNA sequences in the sample encode the same CDR3. This chain joins TRBV5-1 and TRBJ2-3; D is uncertain. From germline, CDR1 is SGHRS and CDR2 YFSETQ. The germline V and J ends were trimmed by 1 base and 2 bases, with 5 bases remaining between them. This CDR3 has 13 residues. The CDR3 loop reads CASSLWSTDTQYF. The DNA for the CDR3 is TGCGCCAGCAGCTTGTGGTCCACAGATACGCAGTATTTT.

The chain recombines TRBV12-5 with TRBJ2-1, with 13 bases fitting TRBD2. The CDR3 contains 16 residues. The junction had 1 base not matched to a gene; V was cut back by 3 bases and J by 2 bases. CDR1 LGHNT and CDR2 FRNRAP come from the germline V gene. The CDR3 coding sequence is TGTGCTAGTGGTTTTGGACTAGCGGGAGCCTACAATGAGCAGTTCTTC. This gives the protein CASGFGLAGAYNEQFF.

The chain combines TRBV5-4 with TRBJ2-2; weak D call: TRBD1 (5 bases). CDR3 length: 16 amino acids. Germline-derived CDR1 and CDR2 are SGHNT and YYREEE (reference sequence). Deletions cut 1 base from V and 5 bases from J, with 15 bases between. Here the CDR3 DNA reads TGTGCCAGCAGCTTGCAGGGTGCCTTAAGGACCGGGGAGCTGTTTTTT. This encodes CASSLQGALRTGELFF.

This chain uses TRBV6-1 with TRBJ1-4, with D hard to call. CDR3 length equals 15 residues. Germline V CDR1 and CDR2: MNHNS, SASEGT. V lost 4 bases to trimming and J lost 2 bases, with 11 bases between them. The CDR3 DNA is TGTGCCAGCAGTGGGCGGAGGGCGACTAATGAAAAACTGTTTTTT. This sequence encodes CASSGRRATNEKLFF.

The CDR3 loop reads CASSLASGVEEKLFF. Written as DNA, the CDR3 is TGTGCCAGCAGCTTAGCGTCAGGGGTGGAGGAAAAACTGTTTTTT. The V gene is TRBV7-2, the J gene TRBJ1-4; D is possibly TRBD1 (6 bases). Germline CDR1 and CDR2: SGHTA and FQGNSA. The V end was cut by 0 bases, the J end by 8 bases, with 13 bases between. The CDR3 covers 15 residues.

V usage is TRBV7-9 and J usage is TRBJ2-1, with D possibly matching TRBD1 (6 bases). V was pared by 5 bases and J by 3 bases, with 14 bases between. Germline V lookup: CDR1 SEHNR, CDR2 FQNEAQ (reference sequence). CDR3 length: 15 amino acids. Written as DNA, the CDR3 is TGTGCCAGCAGCCCCTGGGCAGGGGACTACAATGAGCAGTTCTTC. It translates to CASSPWAGDYNEQFF.

V is TRBV6-6 and J is TRBJ1-6; maybe TRBD1 (5 bases). Germline CDR1 and CDR2: MNHNY and SVGAGI (reference sequence). CDR3 length: 15 residues. Trimming pared 0 bases from V and 4 bases from J, leaving 7 bases between. This CDR3 is CASSYSGGYNSPLHF. In DNA, the CDR3 is TGTGCCAGCAGTTACTCCGGGGGTTATAATTCACCCCTCCACTTT.

V usage is TRBV6-1 and J usage is TRBJ1-1, with D uncertain. Germline values: CDR1 MNHNS, CDR2 SASEGT. The CDR3 length is 12 residues. V was trimmed by 6 bases and J by 4 bases, leaving 9 bases between them. The CDR3: CASSLYGTEAFF. Here the CDR3 DNA reads TGTGCCAGCAGCCTCTACGGCACTGAAGCTTTCTTT.

The chain joins TRBV4-2 to TRBJ2-7; TRBD2 agrees at 7 bases. Trimming removed 0 bases from V and 0 bases from J; junction bases left unmatched: 5. The CDR3 contains 16 residues. CDR1 LGHNA and CDR2 YNFKEQ come from the germline V gene. The CDR3 coding sequence is TGTGCCAGCAGCCAAGATGAGACTAGCAACTCCTACGAGCAGTACTTC. This encodes CASSQDETSNSYEQYF.

This clone was counted a single time. This rearrangement joins TRBV4-3 to TRBJ1-2; D is perhaps TRBD1 (6 bases). V lost 0 bases and J 3 bases, leaving 8 bases between the germline ends. Germline CDR1 is LGHNA and CDR2 is YSLEER. The CDR3 runs 14 residues. For the CDR3, the DNA is TGCGCCAGCAGCCAAGAGCCAGGGGACTATGGCTACACCTTC. Residues: CASSQEPGDYGYTF.

This CDR3 reads CATSRVFASGGRSNQPQHF. The CDR3 region has the DNA TGTGCCACCAGCAGAGTCTTCGCCTCAGGGGGTAGGAGCAATCAGCCCCAGCATTTT. The chain uses TRBV15 and TRBJ1-5; 7 bases fit TRBD1. The J segment lost 1 base and the V segment lost 1 base, leaving 13 bases of the junction unmatched. Germline CDR1 and CDR2: LNHNV and YYDKDF (reference sequence). The CDR3 runs to 19 residues.

The chain is built from TRBV19 and TRBJ2-3; 14 nucleotides agree with TRBD2. The CDR3 is made up of 16 amino acids. Germline V gene sequence: CDR1 LNHDA, CDR2 SQIVND (reference sequence). J was trimmed by 3 bases and V by 7 bases; bases with no gene match: 6. The CDR3 nucleotides read TGTGCCAGTAACTCCCGGACTAGCGGGAGGACAGATACGCAGTATTTT. Amino acids: CASNSRTSGRTDTQYF.